The 13 T cell receptor beta chains below were found in one sample sequenced in a study of T cell responses to AZD1222 COVID-19 vaccine. Assay used: immunoSEQ multiplex PCR; TCRdb lists only in-frame clones, some missing. The profile shows roughly 120,000 clones, roughly 91% of them singletons. The sample consisted of peripheral blood, taken on day 0 of AZD1222 vaccination. These receptors all stem from an adult in good health.

The CDR3 is CASSALGTGIYNEQFF. The CDR3 DNA reads as TGTGCCAGCAGCGCCCTAGGGACAGGGATCTACAATGAGCAGTTCTTC. J is TRBJ2-1 and V is TRBV11-2, with TRBD1 matching 9 bases. The germline gives CDR1 SGHAT, CDR2 FQNNGV. This CDR3 contains 16 residues. V was pared by 5 bases and J by 3 bases, with 8 bases of the junction left unmatched. Full variable domain (rest looked up from reference TRBV11-2 and TRBJ2-1): EAGVAQSPRYKIIEKRQSVAFWCNPISGHATLYWYQQILGQGPKLLIQFQNNGVVDDSQLPKDRFSAERLKGVDSTLKIQPAKLEDSAVYLCASSALGTGIYNEQFFGPGTRLTVL.

The rearrangement joins TRBV2 to TRBJ2-7; TRBD2 matches at 9 bases. The trim removed 7 bases at V and 7 bases at J, leaving 8 bases unmatched. Germline V lookup: CDR1 SNHLY, CDR2 FYNNEI. The CDR3 loop spans 13 amino acids. The chain's CDR3 is CASNPRGGGEQYF. Written as DNA, the CDR3 is TGTGCCAGCAATCCGCGGGGGGGCGGGGAGCAGTACTTC.

J is TRBJ1-2 and V is TRBV30; D is undetermined. This CDR3 has 13 amino acids. Trimming removed 5 bases at V and 4 bases at J, with 14 bases between. Per the germline V gene, CDR1 is GTSNPN and CDR2 is SVGIG (reference sequence). In DNA form, the CDR3 reads TGTGCCTGGTTTAATCTGGAAACCTATGGCTACACCTTC. This sequence encodes CAWFNLETYGYTF.

The genes are TRBV27 and TRBJ2-5; no clear D gene. CDR3 size: 11 residues. Per the germline V gene, CDR1 is MNHEY and CDR2 is SMNVEV (reference sequence). Between the trimmed V and J ends, which lost 1 base and 5 bases, there was a span of 2 bases. The CDR3 spells CASSLYETQYF. CDR3 sequence (DNA): TGTGCCAGCAGTTTATACGAGACCCAGTACTTC.

The J gene is TRBJ1-1, the V gene TRBV2; D remains unclear. The CDR3 has 14 amino acids. CDR1 and CDR2 from the germline V gene are SNHLY and FYNNEI. V lost 4 bases and J lost 5, with 14 bases in between. In nucleotides, the CDR3 is TGTGCCAGCAGTGGTCGGGAGTTCGGGACTGAAGCTTTCTTT. Amino acid sequence: CASSGREFGTEAFF.

The rearrangement links TRBV7-8 to TRBJ2-1, with D tentatively TRBD1 (5 bases). The germline V and J ends were trimmed by 7 bases and 0 bases, with 13 bases remaining between them. In germline, CDR1 is SGHVS, CDR2 FQNEAQ. The CDR3 consists of 15 residues. The CDR3 spells CASIRGDSSYNEQFF. As DNA, the CDR3 is TGTGCCAGCATACGAGGCGACAGCTCCTACAATGAGCAGTTCTTC.

This clone was seen a few times. The chain links TRBV14 to TRBJ2-5; D remains ambiguous. CDR1 and CDR2 from the germline V gene are SGHDN and FVKESK. The CDR3 has 14 residues. V dropped 1 base and J dropped 5 bases, with 11 bases sitting between them. CDR3 nucleotides: TGTGCCAGCAGCCAAGGGGCCAGATCGGAGACCCAGTACTTC. Its translation is CASSQGARSETQYF. Full variable domain (rest looked up from reference TRBV14 and TRBJ2-5): EAGVTQFPSHSVIEKGQTVTLRCDPISGHDNLYWYRRVMGKEIKFLLHFVKESKQDESGMPNNRFLAERTGGTYSTLKVQPAELEDSGVYFCASSQGARSETQYFGPGTRLLVL.

Here the CDR3 reads CASSQGNIQYF. The CDR3, as DNA: TGTGCCAGCAGCCAAGGAAACATTCAGTACTTC. The V call is TRBV14, the J call TRBJ2-4, with D hard to call. The CDR3 totals 11 residues. Trimming cost V 1 base and J 6 bases, with 1 base left between them. Per the germline V gene, CDR1 is SGHDN and CDR2 is FVKESK.

The chain combines TRBV3-1 (or the pseudogene TRBV3-2) with TRBJ1-2; D not certain. The CDR3 is 15 amino acids. V was shortened by 1 base and J by 4 bases, with 13 bases between the two germline ends. Germline assignment: CDR1 LGHDT and CDR2 YNNKEL (reference sequence). CDR3 DNA: TGTGCCAGCAGCCAAGGGGTAAAAACGTTCTATGGCTACACCTTC. Amino acid sequence: CASSQGVKTFYGYTF.

J is TRBJ2-7 and V is TRBV5-1, with TRBD1 matching over 9 bases. Germline V gene sequence: CDR1 SGHRS, CDR2 YFSETQ. The V and J ends lost 2 bases and 4 bases, in that order; junction bases with no gene match: 4. This CDR3 comprises 14 residues. CDR3 sequence reads: CASSLGTGTYEQYF. The CDR3 nucleotides read TGCGCCAGCAGCTTAGGGACAGGGACGTACGAGCAGTACTTC.

CDR3 DNA: TGTGCCAGTAGTATTGGAACACCCTACAATGAGCAGTTCTTC. Its translation is CASSIGTPYNEQFF. This chain links TRBV19 with TRBJ2-1; D is unresolved. The V end lost 3 bases, the J end lost 2 bases, and 8 bases lay between the germline ends. CDR1 is LNHDA, CDR2 SQIVND, per germline (reference sequence). This CDR3 region has 14 residues. The variable domain in full, completed from reference TRBV19 and TRBJ2-1, reads DGGITQSPKYLFRKEGQNVTLSCEQNLNHDAMYWYRQDPGQGLRLIYYSQIVNDFQKGDIAEGYSVSREKKESFPLTVTSAQKNPTAFYLCASSIGTPYNEQFFGPGTRLTVL.

The chain carries TRBV25-1 and TRBJ1-1, with D possibly TRBD1 on 6 matching bases. The V and J ends lost 2 bases and 8 bases respectively, with 9 bases between them. The CDR3 extends over 12 amino acids. The germline V gene has CDR1 MGHDK and CDR2 SYGVNS. The CDR3 reads CASSEMGTEAFF. The DNA for the CDR3 is TGTGCCAGCAGTGAAATGGGGACAGAAGCTTTCTTT.

V gene TRBV5-1 combines with J gene TRBJ2-7; 9 nucleotides match TRBD2. The length of the CDR3 is 15 residues. J lost 0 bases, V lost 4 bases, and 5 bases had no gene match. Germline CDR1 reads SGHRS; CDR2 reads YFSETQ. The CDR3 sequence is CASSPEGLASYEQYF. CDR3 bases: TGCGCCAGCAGCCCGGAGGGACTAGCCTCCTACGAGCAGTACTTC.